This T cell receptor (beta chain) is from a study of post-analysis software for immune sequencing data. Study-level findings and limits: Samples from one preparation batch, clustered by F measure, grouped strongly together. With TRBV5-6, TRBV5-1 and TRBV20-1 included, about 5 TRBV segments were more frequent in patients than in controls.

Unique molecular identifiers were built into the TCR beta cDNA libraries. TCRdb re-analysed the PCR reads in MiXCR, keeping a single row per CDR3 protein. In the table there are under 650,000 distinct CDR3 sequences, roughly 47% of which are singletons. This clonotype showed up just a few times. The antigen is undetermined. Germline loops: CDR1 DFQATT, CDR2 SNEGSKA (reference sequence). Trimming removed 6 bases from V and 4 bases from J, with 15 bases in between. This CDR3 has 13 amino acids. The chain has TRBV20-1 and TRBJ1-2, with D possibly matching TRBD1 (5 bases). This sequence was found in a girl under 18 with multiple sclerosis. Sequencing was done on a sample of blood. The CDR3 here is CSAIGRRGYGYTF. CDR3 DNA: TGCAGTGCAATTGGACGGAGGGGCTATGGCTACACCTTC.